This entry is about one T cell receptor beta chain. Original methodology: Amplification of reference gene primers was used by the study to estimate nucleated cell counts. Assay: immunoSEQ multiplex PCR; the TCRdb copy retains only in-frame clones and omits some. Clonal size and the V and J genes are those of that table, whereas D and trimming came from the DNA. The top ten clones hold 4.1% of a sample with about 98,000 clones, approximately 81% of them seen once. The sample is drawn from a study of blood T cell repertoires in COVID-19. CDR1 is MNHEY and CDR2 is SMNVEV in the germline V gene (reference sequence). V was cut by 5 bases and J by 3 bases, with 10 bases left in between. CDR3 length: 13 residues.

The sample was peripheral blood. The genes are TRBV27 and TRBJ1-2; D may be TRBD1 (6 bases). The clonotype comes from a man in his 60s with acute or convalescent COVID-19. The CDR3 sequence: CASSKGGYYGYTF. CDR3 nucleotide sequence: TGTGCCAGCAGTAAAGGGGGTTACTATGGCTACACCTTC.